Below, one T cell receptor (beta chain) is given with its context. The V and J ends lost 1 base and 4 bases, in that order; junction bases with no gene match: 6. The CDR3 consists of 16 residues. Germline CDR1 reads LGHNA; CDR2 reads YNFKEQ. This sample stems from a study of control samples from healthy donors and cancer patients. Measured with immunoSEQ multiplex PCR; TCRdb has only the in-frame clones, and not every one. This sample yields over 100,000 clones, of which approximately 90% are seen a single time; 3.4% belongs to the top ten. The TCR was taken from a man in his forties or fifties in good health. The specimen was blood. The chain couples TRBV4-2 to TRBJ2-2; 7 nucleotides agree with TRBD2. The CDR3 coding sequence is TGTGCCAGCAGCCAAGGCGGGGGACGGCCCACCGGGGAGCTGTTTTTT. Protein: CASSQGGGRPTGELFF.